This T cell receptor (beta chain) was sequenced in a study of blood T cell repertoires in COVID-19. Whole-study context: Material from acute and convalescent COVID-19 was sourced from the United States, Italy and Spain. The analysed material was cDNA or gDNA that came from T cells, B-cell-depleted T cells, or PBMCs.

The assay was immunoSEQ multiplex PCR, and TCRdb's table has in-frame clones only and misses some. This sample has about 250,000 clones, with 88% found just once. The CDR3 has 14 residues. Germline assignment: CDR1 LGHNT and CDR2 FRNRAP. Trimming stripped 2 bases from V and 4 bases from J, with 11 bases between. Sequenced input: peripheral blood. This sequence was found in a woman aged 40 to 50 who had recovered from COVID-19. The chain uses TRBV12-5 and TRBJ1-2; D not resolved. Here the CDR3 DNA reads TGTGCTAGTGGTTTGCCCCCCACTTCCTATGGCTACACCTTC. This translates into CASGLPPTSYGYTF.